This T cell receptor beta chain was identified during a study of blood T cell repertoires in COVID-19. Background on the study: PBMCs, B-cell-depleted T cells, or T cells were the source of the cDNA or gDNA that made up the material.

Original data processing: Reference gene primer amplification yielded estimated nucleated cell counts. TCRdb's copy holds only in-frame clones and misses some; the assay was immunoSEQ multiplex PCR. V and J calls plus clone size are reproduced from that table; the DNA served to infer D and trimming. The sample carries under 150,000 clones, approximately 80% recorded once. The germline gives CDR1 SNHLY, CDR2 FYNNEI. This CDR3 comprises 13 residues. Deletions cut 6 bases from V and 5 bases from J, with 14 bases between. The TCR comes from a man aged 60 to 69 with active or convalescent COVID-19. The gene calls are TRBV2 and TRBJ2-7; TRBD1 is a possible D gene (6 bases). Sequencing input: peripheral blood. The CDR3, as DNA: TGTGCCAGCAGCATAAACAGGGCAGACGAGCAGTACTTC. The encoded protein is CASSINRADEQYF.